Described below is a single TCR beta chain sequence and its context. Antigen specificity is unknown. The data belong to a study of cytomegalovirus exposure and HLA in healthy donors. Findings and caveats of the study: With further analysis later on, most CMV-associated TCR beta chains appeared HLA-restricted. TCR beta V- and J-gene trimming was later associated with a missense DCLRE1C variant. Three chains linked to CMV were shown in vitro to be specific for CMV antigens. Follow-up analysis seemed to connect common viral pathogens with several of the most significant clusters identified.

The V and J ends lost 5 bases and 0 bases respectively, with 14 bases between them. Germline V gene data show CDR1 as SGHTA and CDR2 as FQGNSA. The CDR3 is 17 amino acids. PCR primers comprised 60 Vbeta and 13 Jbeta primers. Here immunoSEQ multiplex PCR was the method, and the copy in TCRdb shows in-frame clones only, minus some. In the table there are under 200,000 clones, roughly 80% of which are singletons. The rearrangement links TRBV7-2 to TRBJ2-6, with TRBD1 as a possible D gene (5 bases). The sequenced material came from PBMCs. This sequence was found in a woman in her forties or fifties in good health and CMV-seropositive. CDR3 amino acids: CASSTDATVSGANVLTF. The CDR3 DNA reads as TGTGCCAGCAGCACGGACGCGACAGTCTCTGGGGCCAACGTCCTGACTTTC.